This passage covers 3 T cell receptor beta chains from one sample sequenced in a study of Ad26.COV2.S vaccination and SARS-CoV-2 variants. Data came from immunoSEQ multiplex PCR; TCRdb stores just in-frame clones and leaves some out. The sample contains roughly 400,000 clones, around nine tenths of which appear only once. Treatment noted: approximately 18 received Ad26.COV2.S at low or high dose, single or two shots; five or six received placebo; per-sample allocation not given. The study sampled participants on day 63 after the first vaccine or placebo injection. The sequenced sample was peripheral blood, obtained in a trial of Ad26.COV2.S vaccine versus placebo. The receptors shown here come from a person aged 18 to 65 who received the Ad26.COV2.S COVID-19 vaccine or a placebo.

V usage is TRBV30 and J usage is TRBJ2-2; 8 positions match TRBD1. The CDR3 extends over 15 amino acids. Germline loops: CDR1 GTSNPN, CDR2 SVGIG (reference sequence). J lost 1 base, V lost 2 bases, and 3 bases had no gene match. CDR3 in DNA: TGTGCCTGGAGTCCAGACAGGGGGAACACCGGGGAGCTGTTTTTT. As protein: CAWSPDRGNTGELFF. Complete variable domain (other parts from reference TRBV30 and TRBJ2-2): SQTIHQWPATLVQPVGSPLSLECTVEGTSNPNLYWYRQAAGRGLQLLFYSVGIGQISSEVPQNLSASRPQDRQFILSSKKLLLSDSGFYLCAWSPDRGNTGELFFGEGSRLTVL.

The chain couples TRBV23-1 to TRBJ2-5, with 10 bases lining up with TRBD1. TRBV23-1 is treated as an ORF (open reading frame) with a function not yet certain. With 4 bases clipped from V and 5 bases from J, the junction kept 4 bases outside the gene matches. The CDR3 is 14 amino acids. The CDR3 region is CASSLGTGVETQYF. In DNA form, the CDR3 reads TGCGCCAGCAGTCTAGGGACAGGGGTCGAGACCCAGTACTTC.

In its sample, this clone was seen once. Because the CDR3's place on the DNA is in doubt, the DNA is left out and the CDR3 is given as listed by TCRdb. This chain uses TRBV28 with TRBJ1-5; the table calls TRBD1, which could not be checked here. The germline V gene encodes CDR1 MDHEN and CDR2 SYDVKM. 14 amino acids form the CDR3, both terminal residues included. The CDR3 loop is CASSFLAGSQPQHF.